One T cell receptor (beta chain) is described in this entry. Other DNA sequences in the sample encode the same CDR3. This CDR3 contains 11 residues. The germline V gene encodes CDR1 MNHEY and CDR2 SMNVEV (reference sequence). Trimming removed 6 bases from V and 2 bases from J, with 5 bases in between. This sample is drawn from a study of control samples from healthy donors and cancer patients. The data were produced by immunoSEQ multiplex PCR, yet TCRdb's version contains in-frame clones alone and is incomplete. Among roughly 150,000 clones listed, roughly 93% were seen once. The material sequenced was blood. This TCR was recovered from a man aged 18 to 29 in good health. The chain couples TRBV27 to TRBJ2-7; D gene unclear. Here the CDR3 reads CASSSTYEQYF. DNA of the CDR3: TGTGCCAGCAGCTCGACCTACGAGCAGTACTTC.